Listed below are T cell receptor beta chains from one sample, sequenced in a study of regulatory T cells in long-lasting Graves disease. TCRdb fed the multiplex PCR reads into MiXCR, producing one record per CDR3 protein. The table has around 480,000 distinct CDR3 sequences, about 15% seen once; the top ten hold 20% to 30%. Separately, the same data were catalogued under a study of T cells in Graves' hyperthyroidism and ophthalmopathy.

Sample: peripheral blood mononuclear cells (PBMCs), taken at new diagnosis, from a patient treated with antithyroid drugs. These receptors all come from a middle-aged woman with Graves disease. Each CDR3 is given with its conserved first and last residue. The order of the fields is D gene, V gene, clone size, J gene, CDR3 DNA, CDR3 protein. The D gene is left open where the match is weak. The size of a clone is reported for some rows only, either as once, few or many, or as a class for expanded clones.

d_call: TRBD1; v_call: TRBV6-1; clone_size: NA; j_call: TRBJ2-1; cdr3_nt: TGTGCCAGCAGCGTATCCGGGACAGGGGACGGTGAGCAGTTCTTC; cdr3_aa: CASSVSGTGDGEQFF
d_call: TRBD1; v_call: TRBV3-1; clone_size: NA; j_call: TRBJ2-6; cdr3_nt: TGTGCCAGCAGCCGAGGCCGGGACAGGGGGCCTGGGGCCAACGTCCTGACTTTC; cdr3_aa: CASSRGRDRGPGANVLTF
d_call: NA; v_call: TRBV11-2; clone_size: many; j_call: TRBJ1-5; cdr3_nt: TGTGCCAGCAGCTTAGCCCTTCAGGCTAGCAATCAGCCCCAGCATTTT; cdr3_aa: CASSLALQASNQPQHF
d_call: NA; v_call: TRBV2; clone_size: many; j_call: TRBJ1-1; cdr3_nt: TGTGCCAGCAGTCAAGCCTTCGCCGGGGGAGGGGCTGAAGCTTTCTTT; cdr3_aa: CASSQAFAGGGAEAFF
d_call: NA; v_call: TRBV28; clone_size: NA; j_call: TRBJ2-3; cdr3_nt: TGTGCCAGCAGTTTCGGGCTACACACAGATACGCAGTATTTT; cdr3_aa: CASSFGLHTDTQYF
d_call: NA; v_call: TRBV11-2; clone_size: NA; j_call: TRBJ2-1; cdr3_nt: TGTGCCAGCAGTTACAACAACAGGGAAGGCGGCTTTGAGCAGTTCTTC; cdr3_aa: CASSYNNREGGFEQFF
d_call: NA; v_call: TRBV12-3/TRBV12-4; clone_size: few; j_call: TRBJ2-7; cdr3_nt: TGTGCCAGCAGCTATGGCCCCCCAGGAGCTACGGGCGAGCAGTACTTC; cdr3_aa: CASSYGPPGATGEQYF
d_call: NA; v_call: TRBV6-1; clone_size: many; j_call: TRBJ1-5; cdr3_nt: TGTGCCAGCACTTCTGAACACAATCAGCCCCAGCATTTT; cdr3_aa: CASTSEHNQPQHF
d_call: NA; v_call: TRBV12-3/TRBV12-4; clone_size: many; j_call: TRBJ1-5; cdr3_nt: TGTGCCAGCAGTTTTCTAGGTTGGGGGGACAATCAGCCCCAGCATTTT; cdr3_aa: CASSFLGWGDNQPQHF
d_call: NA; v_call: TRBV2; clone_size: many; j_call: TRBJ2-1; cdr3_nt: TGTGCCAGCAATCCCGGACAAACCTACAATGAGCAGTTCTTC; cdr3_aa: CASNPGQTYNEQFF
d_call: NA; v_call: TRBV5-5; clone_size: many; j_call: TRBJ1-2; cdr3_nt: TGTGCCAGCAGCTTGAGCCCCAGGGCTGGTGGCTACACCTTC; cdr3_aa: CASSLSPRAGGYTF
d_call: NA; v_call: TRBV19; clone_size: many; j_call: TRBJ2-2; cdr3_nt: TGTGCCAGTAGTATAGATCGCAACACCGGGGAGCTGTTTTTT; cdr3_aa: CASSIDRNTGELFF
d_call: NA; v_call: TRBV20-1; clone_size: many; j_call: TRBJ1-6; cdr3_nt: TGCAGTGCTAGAGAGCCATTAAGGGGGTTGGGATCACCCCTCCACTTT; cdr3_aa: CSAREPLRGLGSPLHF
d_call: NA; v_call: TRBV7-8; clone_size: few; j_call: TRBJ1-1; cdr3_nt: TGTGCCAGCAGCTTAAGAAATTTGAACACTGAAGCTTTCTTT; cdr3_aa: CASSLRNLNTEAFF
d_call: NA; v_call: TRBV11-1; clone_size: NA; j_call: TRBJ2-5; cdr3_nt: TGTGCCAGCAGCCACGCGGACTGGGGGACCCAGTACTTC; cdr3_aa: CASSHADWGTQYF
d_call: NA; v_call: TRBV6-2/TRBV6-3; clone_size: NA; j_call: TRBJ1-2; cdr3_nt: TGTGCCAGCAGTGAAAGTATTTGGGAGTTTTATGGCTACACCTTC; cdr3_aa: CASSESIWEFYGYTF
d_call: NA; v_call: TRBV18; clone_size: NA; j_call: TRBJ2-7; cdr3_nt: TGTGCCAGCTCACGTACAGGGAGCGCCTACGAGCAGTACTTC; cdr3_aa: CASSRTGSAYEQYF
d_call: NA; v_call: TRBV2; clone_size: many; j_call: TRBJ2-2; cdr3_nt: TGTGCCAGCAGTGAAGGGCGGTGGACCGGGGAGCTGTTTTTT; cdr3_aa: CASSEGRWTGELFF
d_call: NA; v_call: TRBV12-3/TRBV12-4; clone_size: many; j_call: TRBJ1-1; cdr3_nt: TGTGCCAGCAGGGACCCTTCGGGGAGCACTGAAGCTTTCTTT; cdr3_aa: CASRDPSGSTEAFF
d_call: NA; v_call: TRBV12-3/TRBV12-4; clone_size: many; j_call: TRBJ1-5; cdr3_nt: TGTGCCAGCAGTTTATCGGGGAATGGGCCCCAGCATTTT; cdr3_aa: CASSLSGNGPQHF
d_call: NA; v_call: TRBV28; clone_size: many; j_call: TRBJ2-5; cdr3_nt: TGTGCCAGCGGGCAACAGGGCCTCCAAGAGACCCAGTACTTC; cdr3_aa: CASGQQGLQETQYF
d_call: TRBD2; v_call: TRBV13; clone_size: few; j_call: TRBJ2-1; cdr3_nt: TGTGCCAGCAGCCCGAGGACTAGCGGGGGGCATAATGAGCAGTTCTTC; cdr3_aa: CASSPRTSGGHNEQFF
d_call: NA; v_call: TRBV12-3/TRBV12-4; clone_size: many; j_call: TRBJ1-1; cdr3_nt: TGTGCCAGCAGCCCCTGGGGATGGGTAACATGGCCAGAAGCTTTCTTT; cdr3_aa: CASSPWGWVTWPEAFF
d_call: NA; v_call: TRBV5-1; clone_size: NA; j_call: TRBJ2-5; cdr3_nt: TGTGCCAGCGAGCGAGGGACCATTTTCCAAGAGACCCAGTACTTC; cdr3_aa: CASERGTIFQETQYF
d_call: NA; v_call: TRBV27; clone_size: few; j_call: TRBJ1-5; cdr3_nt: TGTGCCAGCAGTCAATTAGGGCCGAAGAATCAGCCCCAGCATTTT; cdr3_aa: CASSQLGPKNQPQHF
d_call: NA; v_call: TRBV7-9; clone_size: many; j_call: TRBJ1-2; cdr3_nt: TGTGCCAGCAGCCTCCAGGGAAGGGAGGATGGCTACACCTTC; cdr3_aa: CASSLQGREDGYTF
d_call: NA; v_call: TRBV12-3/TRBV12-4; clone_size: few; j_call: TRBJ1-1; cdr3_nt: TGTGCCAGCACCTCATTTGGGGGAGGAACTGAAGCTTTCTTT; cdr3_aa: CASTSFGGGTEAFF
d_call: NA; v_call: TRBV3-1; clone_size: many; j_call: TRBJ1-6; cdr3_nt: TGTGCCAGCAGCCAAGATCGCCCTTCACCCCTCCACTTT; cdr3_aa: CASSQDRPSPLHF
d_call: TRBD1; v_call: TRBV28; clone_size: many; j_call: TRBJ2-7; cdr3_nt: TGTGCCAGCAGCCCCGGACAGGGCCAAACCTACGAGCAGTACTTC; cdr3_aa: CASSPGQGQTYEQYF
d_call: NA; v_call: TRBV5-1; clone_size: NA; j_call: TRBJ2-7; cdr3_nt: TGCGCCAGCAGCTTGGCGCCTAACTACGAGCAGTACTTC; cdr3_aa: CASSLAPNYEQYF
d_call: TRBD1; v_call: TRBV20-1; clone_size: many; j_call: TRBJ1-2; cdr3_nt: TGCAGTGCTAACCCGGGACAGGGGGCTAGTGGCTACACCTTC; cdr3_aa: CSANPGQGASGYTF
d_call: NA; v_call: TRBV7-2; clone_size: many; j_call: TRBJ2-2; cdr3_nt: TGTGCCAGCAGCCACGGTCCCACCGGGGAGCTGTTTTTT; cdr3_aa: CASSHGPTGELFF
d_call: NA; v_call: TRBV12-3/TRBV12-4; clone_size: NA; j_call: TRBJ2-2; cdr3_nt: TGTGCCAGCAGTTTAACCGGAAGGAACACCGGGGAGCTGTTTTTT; cdr3_aa: CASSLTGRNTGELFF
d_call: TRBD2; v_call: TRBV20-1; clone_size: many; j_call: TRBJ2-3; cdr3_nt: TGCAGTGCTACCGGACTAGCGGGCACAGATACGCAGTATTTT; cdr3_aa: CSATGLAGTDTQYF
d_call: NA; v_call: TRBV14; clone_size: NA; j_call: TRBJ2-3; cdr3_nt: TGTGCCAGCAGCCAAGAGAAAGGAGGGGGGTGGCCAGATACGCAGTATTTT; cdr3_aa: CASSQEKGGGWPDTQYF
d_call: NA; v_call: TRBV29-1; clone_size: NA; j_call: TRBJ1-2; cdr3_nt: TGCAGCGTTGAAGAGGAACAGGATGGCTACACCTTC; cdr3_aa: CSVEEEQDGYTF
d_call: NA; v_call: TRBV19; clone_size: few; j_call: TRBJ1-4; cdr3_nt: TGTGCCAGTAGCCATGCGGGGGGCACAACTAATGAAAAACTGTTTTTT; cdr3_aa: CASSHAGGTTNEKLFF
d_call: TRBD1; v_call: TRBV28; clone_size: NA; j_call: TRBJ2-7; cdr3_nt: TGTGCCAGCAACAACGACAGGGAGTCCTACGAGCAGTACTTC; cdr3_aa: CASNNDRESYEQYF
d_call: NA; v_call: TRBV27; clone_size: many; j_call: TRBJ2-5; cdr3_nt: TGTGCCAGCAGTACAACGACCGGGACCGCGAGGACCCAGTACTTC; cdr3_aa: CASSTTTGTARTQYF
d_call: NA; v_call: TRBV7-9; clone_size: many; j_call: TRBJ2-7; cdr3_nt: TGTGCCAGCAGCTTATCCCCCCTGGACTCGACCTCCTACGAGCAGTACTTC; cdr3_aa: CASSLSPLDSTSYEQYF
d_call: NA; v_call: TRBV5-1; clone_size: many; j_call: TRBJ1-1; cdr3_nt: TGTGCCAGCAGCTTCGGAGGCATGAACACTGAAGCTTTCTTT; cdr3_aa: CASSFGGMNTEAFF
d_call: NA; v_call: TRBV12-3/TRBV12-4; clone_size: many; j_call: TRBJ1-5; cdr3_nt: TGTGCCAGCAGTTCAGGCGGACAGCTCTTTAGCAATCAGCCCCAGCATTTT; cdr3_aa: CASSSGGQLFSNQPQHF